The 26 T cell receptor beta chains given below trace back to one sample, sequenced in a study of cytomegalovirus exposure and HLA in healthy donors. The PCR was carried out with 60 Vbeta primers and 13 Jbeta primers. Sequenced by immunoSEQ multiplex PCR; TCRdb stores in-frame clones only, minus some. The sample lists 140,000 to 150,000 clones, roughly 80% occurring once. Sequencing was performed on PBMCs. These TCRs come from a man aged 35 to 55 in good health and CMV-seropositive.

This chain uses TRBV27 with TRBJ1-1, with a weak D call TRBD1 (6 bases). CDR1 is MNHEY and CDR2 is SMNVEV in the germline V gene (reference sequence). The V end lost 3 bases, the J end lost 8 bases, and 13 bases lay between the germline ends. The CDR3 loop spans 13 amino acids. CDR3 loop: CASSFFATGEAFF. In DNA form, the CDR3 reads TGTGCCAGCAGTTTTTTCGCTACAGGGGAAGCTTTCTTT.

This rearrangement joins TRBV11-2 to TRBJ1-5, with TRBD1 matching 7 bases. The germline CDR1 and CDR2 sequences are SGHAT and FQNNGV. This CDR3 region has 14 residues. The J segment lost 3 bases and the V segment lost 5 bases, leaving 4 bases of the junction unmatched. The CDR3 DNA is TGTGCCAGCAGCCAGACAGGGCCCAATCAGCCCCAGCATTTT. Translated: CASSQTGPNQPQHF.

The rearrangement links TRBV9 to TRBJ2-3; the match to TRBD1 covers 9 bases. The CDR3 spans 15 residues. After removal of 0 bases from V and 5 bases from J, the junction contained 4 bases not matched to a gene. Per the germline V gene, CDR1 is SGDLS and CDR2 is YYNGEE. The CDR3 DNA follows: TGTGCCAGCAGCGTAGGGACGACAGGGGGAGATACGCAGTATTTT. It codes for CASSVGTTGGDTQYF.

CDR3 DNA: TGTGCCAGCAGCGTAGCTACAGGGGGCGCATCGGACACTGAAGCTTTCTTT. It yields the protein CASSVATGGASDTEAFF. The V and J genes are TRBV9 and TRBJ1-1, with 9 bases lining up with TRBD1. J was trimmed by 3 bases and V by 0 bases; bases with no gene match: 9. This CDR3 spans 17 amino acids. Germline V lookup: CDR1 SGDLS, CDR2 YYNGEE.

This chain uses TRBV28 with TRBJ1-3; no reliable D call. V was clipped by 6 bases and J by 4 bases, with 13 bases between them. The CDR3 spans 14 residues. The germline V gene encodes CDR1 MDHEN and CDR2 SYDVKM. The CDR3, as DNA: TGTGCCAGCAGATCCGGGAGACTAGGAAACACCATATATTTT. The encoded protein is CASRSGRLGNTIYF.

V is TRBV9 and J is TRBJ1-2; D perhaps matches TRBD1 (6 bases). The germline gives CDR1 SGDLS, CDR2 YYNGEE. CDR3 size: 16 residues. V was clipped by 4 bases and J by 3 bases, with 19 bases between them. The DNA of the CDR3 is TGTGCCAGCAGCACCCGACAGGCCCCCAGCTACTATGGCTACACCTTC. Translating gives CASSTRQAPSYYGYTF.

J is TRBJ2-3 and V is TRBV28; 12 nucleotides line up with TRBD2. V was clipped by 5 bases and J by 6 bases; unmatched bases: 3. Germline assignment: CDR1 MDHEN and CDR2 SYDVKM. The CDR3 is made up of 14 amino acids. DNA for the CDR3: TGTGCCAGCAGTCCCCTAGCGGGGGGGGATACGCAGTATTTT. This codes for CASSPLAGGDTQYF.

J is TRBJ2-7 and V is TRBV18; possible D gene TRBD2, 5 bases. This CDR3 spans 11 amino acids. CDR1 and CDR2 (germline): KGHSH, LQKENI. V dropped 3 bases and J dropped 6 bases, with 6 bases sitting between them. CDR3 loop: CASSPAGEQYF. CDR3 in DNA: TGTGCCAGCTCACCGGCGGGCGAGCAGTACTTC.

The CDR3 protein is CASSLAGRRADTQYF. The DNA of the CDR3 is TGTGCCAGCAGCCTAGCCGGGAGAAGAGCGGATACGCAGTATTTT. The genes are TRBV13 and TRBJ2-3; D might be TRBD2 (6 bases). Germline assignment: CDR1 PRHDT and CDR2 FYEKMQ (reference sequence). The V end lost 5 bases, the J end lost 6 bases, and 18 bases lay between the germline ends. The CDR3 is made up of 15 amino acids. The whole variable domain, filled in from reference TRBV13 and TRBJ2-3, reads AAGVIQSPRHLIKEKRETATLKCYPIPRHDTVYWYQQGPGQDPQFLISFYEKMQSDKGSIPDRFSAQQFSDYHSELNMSSLELGDSALYFCASSLAGRRADTQYFGPGTRLTVL.

This sequence joins TRBV2 and TRBJ2-7, with D tentatively TRBD1 (6 bases). Germline values: CDR1 SNHLY, CDR2 FYNNEI. Trimming stripped 6 bases from V and 2 bases from J, with 11 bases between. The CDR3 length is 13 residues. CDR3 in amino acids: CASRHGTPYEQYF. The CDR3 nucleotides are TGTGCCAGCAGGCACGGGACACCCTACGAGCAGTACTTC.

The chain recombines TRBV9 with TRBJ2-5; TRBD2 is a possible D gene (6 bases). The CDR3 is 16 residues long. Germline V lookup: CDR1 SGDLS, CDR2 YYNGEE. The V and J ends lost 3 bases and 4 bases respectively, with 19 bases between them. DNA of the CDR3: TGTGCCAGCAGCGGGGGACGGGGGATTGTTGGAGAGACCCAGTACTTC. This encodes CASSGGRGIVGETQYF.

The V gene is TRBV10-1, the J gene TRBJ2-2; D might be TRBD2 (6 bases). The germline V gene encodes CDR1 WNHNN and CDR2 SYGVQD (reference sequence). V lost 3 bases to trimming and J lost 3 bases, with 11 bases between them. The CDR3 is made up of 15 amino acids. The CDR3 here is CASSDQGLDTGELFF. For the CDR3, the DNA is TGCGCCAGCAGTGACCAGGGACTTGACACCGGGGAGCTGTTTTTT.

Only a few counts were recorded for this clone. This chain connects TRBV7-2 to TRBJ1-5, with a weak D call TRBD1 (5 bases). The germline V and J ends were trimmed by 2 bases and 3 bases, with 11 bases remaining between them. Germline CDR1 is SGHTA and CDR2 is FQGNSA. There are 15 residues in the CDR3. The CDR3: CASSLWGGDNQPQHF. In DNA, the CDR3 is TGTGCCAGCAGCTTATGGGGGGGGGACAATCAGCCCCAGCATTTT.

This clone was seen just once. The rearrangement uses TRBV27 and TRBJ2-7; weak D call: TRBD2 (6 bases). Germline CDR1 MNHEY, CDR2 SMNVEV (reference sequence). The length of the CDR3 is 13 residues. V lost 6 bases and J lost 7, with 16 bases in between. The CDR3: CASSLRRREEQYF. The CDR3 DNA follows: TGTGCCAGCAGCCTAAGGCGGAGGGAAGAGCAGTACTTC.

J is TRBJ1-1 and V is TRBV18; TRBD1 is a possible D gene (6 bases). The CDR3 has 13 amino acids. Trimming stripped 6 bases from V and 2 bases from J, with 10 bases between. CDR1 and CDR2 from the germline V gene are KGHSH and LQKENI. CDR3 protein: CASSPDSNTEAFF. The CDR3 nucleotides are TGTGCCAGCTCTCCGGACAGTAACACTGAAGCTTTCTTT.

The chain has TRBV6-5 and TRBJ2-5, with D hard to call. CDR3 length: 14 residues. Per the germline V gene, CDR1 is MNHEY and CDR2 is SVGAGI. V was pared by 0 bases and J by 4 bases, with 9 bases between. The CDR3 sequence: CASSYSTPVETQYF. The CDR3 DNA follows: TGTGCCAGCAGTTACTCAACTCCTGTAGAGACCCAGTACTTC.

This chain joins TRBV5-1 and TRBJ1-1, with a tentative D call TRBD1 (6 bases). From germline, CDR1 is SGHRS and CDR2 YFSETQ. The CDR3 has 15 residues. Trimming removed 4 bases at V and 1 base at J, with 14 bases between. Here the CDR3 reads CASSDPRGGNTEAFF. The CDR3 DNA is TGCGCCAGCAGCGACCCTAGAGGGGGGAACACTGAAGCTTTCTTT.

The V gene is TRBV4-2, the J gene TRBJ2-4, with D possibly matching TRBD1 (6 bases). In germline, CDR1 is LGHNA, CDR2 YNFKEQ. V gave up 1 base and J gave up 9 bases, with 13 bases separating them. The CDR3 consists of 14 residues. Written as DNA, the CDR3 is TGTGCCAGCAGCCAAGTGGGGGCTAGGGGCATTCAGTACTTC. Its protein is CASSQVGARGIQYF.

This chain uses TRBV6-1 with TRBJ2-3, with no clear D. This CDR3 has 13 amino acids. V shed 6 bases and J shed 6 bases, with 13 bases lying between them. Germline-derived CDR1 and CDR2 are MNHNS and SASEGT. The CDR3 DNA reads as TGTGCCAGCAGCCGGCTAGTGTCGGATACGCAGTATTTT. Residues: CASSRLVSDTQYF.

This rearrangement joins TRBV11-2 to TRBJ1-1, with 9 positions matching TRBD1. The CDR3 spans 12 residues. V lost 5 bases and J lost 6; bases outside the gene matches: 1. Germline values: CDR1 SGHAT, CDR2 FQNNGV. The CDR3 reads CASSRQGAEAFF. For the CDR3, the DNA is TGTGCCAGCAGCCGACAGGGGGCTGAAGCTTTCTTT.

The gene calls are TRBV9 and TRBJ2-1; 14 bases map to TRBD2. CDR3 length: 18 residues. The V segment lost 3 bases and the J segment 2 bases; nucleotides outside the gene matches: 7. Germline V gene sequence: CDR1 SGDLS, CDR2 YYNGEE. The CDR3 reads CASSGLAGGRGAYNEQFF. CDR3 sequence (DNA): TGTGCCAGCAGCGGACTAGCGGGAGGGCGGGGGGCCTACAATGAGCAGTTCTTC.

This clone was picked up a small number of times. The genes are TRBV6-1 and TRBJ1-4; TRBD1 might be the D (5 bases). The CDR3 totals 14 residues. Germline V gives CDR1 MNHNS, CDR2 SASEGT. The V and J ends lost 7 bases and 7 bases respectively, with 16 bases between them. CDR3 loop: CASNRGITAEKLFF. Here the CDR3 DNA reads TGTGCCAGCAATCGGGGGATCACGGCTGAAAAACTGTTTTTT.

The chain has TRBV19 and TRBJ1-5; a possible D gene is TRBD1 (5 bases). The CDR3 loop spans 13 amino acids. Germline CDR1 is LNHDA and CDR2 is SQIVND (reference sequence). V dropped 5 bases and J dropped 7 bases, with 12 bases sitting between them. The CDR3 protein is CASSWQGGQPQHF. CDR3 coding DNA: TGTGCCAGTAGTTGGCAGGGAGGGCAGCCCCAGCATTTT.

This chain links TRBV2 with TRBJ2-5; 8 nucleotides line up with TRBD2. Germline V CDR1 and CDR2: SNHLY, FYNNEI. CDR3 length equals 13 residues. With V trimmed by 8 bases and J by 5 bases, 7 bases remained unmatched. CDR3 protein: CASVGGGTETQYF. The CDR3 bases are TGTGCCAGCGTCGGCGGGGGGACGGAGACCCAGTACTTC.

The chain joins TRBV7-2 to TRBJ2-3; D remains unclear. The V gene lost 5 bases and the J gene lost 1 base, with 4 bases spanning the gap. The CDR3 runs 12 residues. Germline V gene data show CDR1 as SGHTA and CDR2 as FQGNSA. CDR3 in DNA: TGTGCCAGCAGCCCGGGCACAGATACGCAGTATTTT. Translated, it gives CASSPGTDTQYF.

The V call is TRBV14, the J call TRBJ2-5; D is possibly TRBD2 (6 bases). Looked up from germline, CDR1 is SGHDN and CDR2 is FVKESK. The CDR3 contains 16 residues. V shed 0 bases and J shed 5 bases, with 16 bases lying between them. The CDR3: CASSQDRYVGGETQYF. CDR3 nucleotides: TGTGCCAGCAGCCAAGATCGGTACGTGGGAGGCGAGACCCAGTACTTC. Full variable domain (rest looked up from reference TRBV14 and TRBJ2-5): EAGVTQFPSHSVIEKGQTVTLRCDPISGHDNLYWYRRVMGKEIKFLLHFVKESKQDESGMPNNRFLAERTGGTYSTLKVQPAELEDSGVYFCASSQDRYVGGETQYFGPGTRLLVL.